The rows below give T cell receptor beta chains drawn from one sample of a study of T cells in Graves' hyperthyroidism and ophthalmopathy. From the multiplex PCR reads, TCRdb called clonotypes with MiXCR, one entry per CDR3 protein. The repertoire holds hundreds of thousands of distinct CDR3 sequences, with 14% to 15% as singletons. Sequenced input: blood. The receptors stem from a man younger than 35 with Graves' ophthalmopathy. The CDR3 runs from the conserved cysteine through the conserved F or W. D genes are given only for firm matches. Rows may omit the clone size; those that give it use once, few, many or a size class.

clone_size,v_call,j_call,d_call,cdr3_nt,cdr3_aa
few,TRBV11-3,TRBJ1-2,-,TGTGCCAGCAGCTACCGGGACACTTCAAACTATGGCTACACCTTC,CASSYRDTSNYGYTF
many,TRBV7-3,TRBJ2-1,-,TGTGCCAGCAGCTTGAATGGGAGACTAGGATACAATGAGCAGTTCTTC,CASSLNGRLGYNEQFF
many,TRBV12-3/TRBV12-4,TRBJ2-2,-,TGTGCCAGCAGACCCTCTAACACCGGGGAGCTGTTTTTT,CASRPSNTGELFF
many,TRBV9,TRBJ2-7,-,TGTGCCAGCAGCGTAGGACAGGTTGGATACGAGCAGTACTTC,CASSVGQVGYEQYF
many,TRBV15,TRBJ1-1,-,TGTGCCACCAGCAGTACGACATTGAACACTGAAGCTTTCTTT,CATSSTTLNTEAFF
many,TRBV30,TRBJ1-3,-,TGTGCCTGGAATAGGGACTCTGGAAACACCATATATTTT,CAWNRDSGNTIYF
many,TRBV3-1,TRBJ1-5,-,TGTGCCAGCAGCCAAGGAGGGGGGAATCAGCCCCAGCATTTT,CASSQGGGNQPQHF
few,TRBV14,TRBJ2-5,-,TGTGCCAGCAGCCAAGACTGGGGGCGTAGAAGTCTAGAGACCCAGTACTTC,CASSQDWGRRSLETQYF
many,TRBV5-5,TRBJ2-5,-,TGTGCCAGCAGCCTACAGGGTTGGGAGACCCAGTACTTC,CASSLQGWETQYF
many,TRBV12-3/TRBV12-4,TRBJ2-3,TRBD2,TGTGCCAGCAGTTTCTATCGCGGGGGAAGCACAGATACGCAGTATTTT,CASSFYRGGSTDTQYF
many,TRBV29-1,TRBJ2-5,-,TGCAGCGTTGGTCGCCCGTGGCTAGCAGAAGAGACCCAGTACTTC,CSVGRPWLAEETQYF
-,TRBV6-1,TRBJ2-7,TRBD2,TGTGCCAGCAGCCAAAGCCCTAGCGGAGCCTACGAGCAGTACTTC,CASSQSPSGAYEQYF
many,TRBV20-1,TRBJ2-3,-,TGCAGTGCTAGAGACCCCGGGATTGATGGCACAGATACGCAGTATTTT,CSARDPGIDGTDTQYF
many,TRBV20-1,TRBJ1-5,-,TGCAGTGCTAGAGGGCAGCACAATCAGCCCCAGCATTTT,CSARGQHNQPQHF
-,TRBV6-5,TRBJ2-7,-,TGTGCCAGCAGTTACTCCCGGGGGGCGGGAGTCTCCTACGAGCAGTACTTC,CASSYSRGAGVSYEQYF
many,TRBV29-1,TRBJ2-6,-,TGCAGCCTTCCTGTGGCCGCCTCTGGGGCCAACGTCCTGACTTTC,CSLPVAASGANVLTF
once,TRBV18,TRBJ2-3,-,TGTGCCAGCTCGCCCAGAGCAGGAGCCAGCACAGATACGCAGTATTTT,CASSPRAGASTDTQYF
many,TRBV27,TRBJ1-1,-,TGTGCCAGCAGTTCGCGTGAGTTGAACACTGAAGCTTTCTTT,CASSSRELNTEAFF